The next 25 T cell receptor beta chains were all read from a single sample in a study of CD8+CD57+ T cells in acquired aplastic anemia. Profiles of TCR beta VDJ and CDR3 were generated from a genomic DNA template. TCRdb fed the reads into MiXCR, producing one record per CDR3 protein. Among approximately 120,000 distinct CDR3 sequences listed, roughly 40% were seen once. Sequenced patients had shown CD8+CD57+ cell expansion by flow cytometry. Sequencing input: sorted CD4+, CD8+, or CD8+CD57+ T cells (not recorded which) from PBMCs. These receptors came from a human donor with aplastic anemia.

V and J are TRBV15 and TRBJ2-7; D tentatively reads TRBD1 or TRBD2 (5 bases each). The V gene's germline CDR1 is LNHNV and CDR2 YYDKDF (reference sequence). The CDR3 is 17 amino acids. V lost 2 bases, J lost 0 bases, and 17 bases lay in between. CDR3 protein: CATSRLGTERSSYEQYF. Written as DNA, the CDR3 is TGTGCCACCAGCAGACTCGGGACCGAAAGGAGCTCCTACGAGCAGTACTTC.

This clonotype was seen at least ten times. This chain links TRBV5-6 with TRBJ1-4; possibly TRBD1 for D (5 bases). The length of the CDR3 is 14 residues. In germline, CDR1 is SGHDT, CDR2 YYEEEE. Between the trimmed V and J ends, which lost 1 base and 5 bases, there was a span of 9 bases. CDR3 sequence: CASSLYTGNEKLFF. In DNA form, the CDR3 reads TGTGCCAGCAGCTTGTATACAGGCAATGAAAAACTGTTTTTT.

In its sample, this clonotype was seen a few times. V gene TRBV28 combines with J gene TRBJ2-1; D is undetermined. The V and J ends lost 2 bases and 5 bases respectively, with 7 bases between them. Germline V lookup: CDR1 MDHEN, CDR2 SYDVKM. CDR3 length: 13 residues. CDR3 nucleotides: TGTGCCAGCAGTTTAGGGTGGGACAATGAGCAGTTCTTC. Residues: CASSLGWDNEQFF. Supplemented by reference TRBV28 and TRBJ2-1, the full variable domain reads DVKVTQSSRYLVKRTGEKVFLECVQDMDHENMFWYRQDPGLGLRLIYFSYDVKMKEKGDIPEGYSVSREKKERFSLILESASTNQTSMYLCASSLGWDNEQFFGPGTRLTVL.

This clonotype was counted a few times. The chain joins TRBV5-5 to TRBJ2-2; 7 bases match TRBD1. J lost 5 bases, V lost 3 bases, and 7 bases had no gene match. Germline V CDR1 and CDR2: SGHKS, YYEKEE (reference sequence). The CDR3 runs 15 residues. Written as DNA, the CDR3 is TGTGCCAGCAGCTCTTCGGGACAGTCGACCGGGGAGCTGTTTTTT. Translated, it gives CASSSSGQSTGELFF. The full variable domain, in which reference TRBV5-5 and TRBJ2-2 provide the parts outside the CDR3, is DAGVTQSPTHLIKTRGQQVTLRCSPISGHKSVSWYQQVLGQGPQFIFQYYEKEERGRGNFPDRFSARQFPNYSSELNVNALLLGDSALYLCASSSSGQSTGELFFGEGSRLTVL.

This clonotype was counted at least ten times. This chain joins TRBV19 and TRBJ2-3, with D perhaps matching TRBD1 (5 bases). CDR1 and CDR2 from the germline V gene are LNHDA and SQIVND (reference sequence). V dropped 4 bases and J dropped 5 bases, with 13 bases sitting between them. This CDR3 spans 14 amino acids. CDR3 loop: CASSNSQVQDTQYF. Here the CDR3 DNA reads TGTGCCAGTAGTAATTCACAGGTACAAGATACGCAGTATTTT.

The J gene is TRBJ2-7, the V gene TRBV5-1; TRBD1 aligns across 10 bases. V gave up 5 bases and J gave up 2 bases; unmatched junction bases: 7. Germline V gene data show CDR1 as SGHRS and CDR2 as YFSETQ. The CDR3 length is 15 residues. The CDR3 DNA sequence: TGCGCCAGCAGTGCCGGGACAGGGGATGCCTACGAGCAGTACTTC. It encodes CASSAGTGDAYEQYF.

This clonotype showed up many times. One junction end disagrees with the germline gene, perhaps due to a read error. The chain recombines TRBV11-2 with TRBJ1-1; D is undetermined. CDR3 size: 16 residues. Germline loops: CDR1 SGHAT, CDR2 FQNNGV. The CDR3 protein is CASGFPRRMLHTEAFF. DNA for the CDR3: TGTGCCAGCGGCTTCCCCCGCCGGATGCTTCACACTGAAGCTTTCTTT.

The CDR3 DNA sequence: TGCAGTGCAAGGAGGCCTCGTGGCTACACCTTC. Translated: CSARRPRGYTF. The chain uses TRBV20-1 and TRBJ1-2; D is uncertain. The CDR3 loop spans 11 amino acids. The V end was cut by 6 bases, the J end by 7 bases, with 12 bases between. Germline CDR1 DFQATT, CDR2 SNEGSKA (reference sequence).

This chain joins TRBV15 and TRBJ2-7, with D perhaps matching TRBD1 (7 bases). Germline V gene data show CDR1 as LNHNV and CDR2 as YYDKDF (reference sequence). This CDR3 region has 17 residues. V was trimmed by 0 bases and J by 4 bases, leaving 19 bases between them. CDR3 amino acids: CATSREGGGGAPYEQYF. The CDR3 DNA follows: TGTGCCACCAGCAGAGAAGGGGGCGGCGGGGCTCCATACGAGCAGTACTTC.

With regard to this clonotype: A much larger clone is a single base away; this may be a read error. The chain uses TRBV30 and TRBJ1-1; no reliable D call. With 1 base removed from V and 4 bases from J, the gap between germline ends came to 10 bases. Germline V CDR1 and CDR2: GTSNPN, SVGIG (reference sequence). The CDR3 spans 13 residues. CDR3: CAWSGQGSTEAFF. For the CDR3, the DNA is TGTGCCTGGAGTGGGCAAGGTAGCACTGAAGCTTTCTTT.

This clonotype was found many times. The gene calls are TRBV7-2 and TRBJ2-5, with D possibly TRBD1 on 6 matching bases. Trimming took 1 base from V and 5 from J, leaving 8 bases between them. This CDR3 has 13 residues. Germline V gene lookup returns CDR1 SGHTA and CDR2 FQGNSA. As DNA, the CDR3 is TGTGCCAGCAGCTTAGGGACAGCGGAGACCCAGTACTTC. Residues: CASSLGTAETQYF. The variable domain in full, with the rest retrieved from reference TRBV7-2 and TRBJ2-5, is GAGVSQSPSNKVTEKGKDVELRCDPISGHTALYWYRQSLGQGLEFLIYFQGNSAPDKSGLPSDRFSAERTGGSVSTLTIQRTQQEDSAVYLCASSLGTAETQYFGPGTRLLVL.

There are many counts of this clonotype. This chain uses TRBV15 with TRBJ1-5; D remains ambiguous. This CDR3 comprises 13 residues. CDR1 LNHNV and CDR2 YYDKDF come from the germline V gene (reference sequence). Trimming stripped 1 base from V and 8 bases from J, with 9 bases between. Written as DNA, the CDR3 is TGTGCCACCAGCAGAGGAAATGGAAAGCCCCAGCATTTT. This sequence encodes CATSRGNGKPQHF.

This clonotype was seen a handful of times. The J gene is TRBJ1-2, the V gene TRBV6-2 or TRBV6-3; 7 bases align to TRBD1. Unmatched junction bases numbered 6, after V lost 2 bases and J lost 3 bases. The germline V gene encodes CDR1 MNHEY and CDR2 SVGEGT. This CDR3 is built from 15 residues. CDR3 amino acids: CASSYQGGKDYGYTF. DNA of the CDR3: TGTGCCAGCAGTTACCAAGGGGGCAAGGACTATGGCTACACCTTC.

On this clonotype itself: A much larger clone lies one base from this, so it may be a read error. The chain joins TRBV10-3 to TRBJ2-5; 7 nucleotides align to TRBD1. Germline trimming cut 6 bases from V and 1 base from J; bases unmatched to any gene: 5. CDR3 length: 14 amino acids. Germline V lookup: CDR1 ENHRY, CDR2 SYGVKD. CDR3 coding DNA: TGTGCCATCAGGGAAGGACAGGTCCAAGAGACCCAGTACTTC. Translation: CAIREGQVQETQYF.

This clonotype was counted ten times or more. V and J are TRBV9 and TRBJ2-3, with TRBD2 matching 7 bases. CDR3 length: 16 amino acids. Germline V lookup: CDR1 SGDLS, CDR2 YYNGEE. V was pared by 3 bases and J by 2 bases, with 9 bases of the junction left unmatched. CDR3 region: CASSGTGTTHTDTQYF. DNA of the CDR3: TGTGCCAGCAGCGGTACCGGGACTACCCACACAGATACGCAGTATTTT. The full variable domain, in which reference TRBV9 and TRBJ2-3 provide the parts outside the CDR3, is DSGVTQTPKHLITATGQRVTLRCSPRSGDLSVYWYQQSLDQGLQFLIQYYNGEERAKGNILERFSAQQFPDLHSELNLSSLELGDSALYFCASSGTGTTHTDTQYFGPGTRLTVL.

This clonotype showed up many times. The rearrangement joins TRBV20-1 to TRBJ1-2, with TRBD1 identical over 12 bases. Germline CDR1 is DFQATT and CDR2 is SNEGSKA (reference sequence). Trimming removed 5 bases from V and 2 bases from J; junction bases left unmatched: 12. This CDR3 has 17 amino acids. The chain's CDR3 is CSAVSSGTGGLNYGYTF. The CDR3 DNA sequence: TGCAGTGCTGTATCATCCGGGACAGGGGGCTTAAACTATGGCTACACCTTC.

This clonotype was picked up many times. The rearrangement links TRBV19 to TRBJ2-7; TRBD1 agrees at 10 bases. The V gene end was trimmed by 3 bases and the J gene end by 3 bases; junction bases not matched to a gene: 5. This CDR3 spans 15 amino acids. Germline-derived CDR1 and CDR2 are LNHDA and SQIVND (reference sequence). CDR3 in DNA: TGTGCCAGTAGTATTTCGGGACAGGGGTTCTACGAGCAGTACTTC. Its translation: CASSISGQGFYEQYF.

This clonotype has at least ten counts. V and J are TRBV10-3 and TRBJ1-1; TRBD1 might be the D (5 bases). The CDR3 is 15 residues long. Germline loops: CDR1 ENHRY, CDR2 SYGVKD. The ends were cut back, 3 bases at V and 3 bases at J, with 14 bases in the middle. CDR3 sequence: CAISELRQTHTEAFF. The CDR3 DNA reads TGTGCCATCAGTGAATTACGACAGACCCACACTGAAGCTTTCTTT.

The chain has TRBV15 and TRBJ2-3; no clear D gene. The V end was cut by 5 bases, the J end by 4 bases, with 13 bases between. Germline CDR1 reads LNHNV; CDR2 reads YYDKDF (reference sequence). This CDR3 comprises 14 residues. CDR3 protein: CATSGPLGADTQYF. CDR3 in DNA: TGTGCCACCAGCGGGCCCCTTGGTGCAGATACGCAGTATTTT. Supplemented by reference TRBV15 and TRBJ2-3, the full variable domain reads DAMVIQNPRYQVTQFGKPVTLSCSQTLNHNVMYWYQQKSSQAPKLLFHYYDKDFNNEADTPDNFQSRRPNTSFCFLDIRSPGLGDTAMYLCATSGPLGADTQYFGPGTRLTVL.

Note on this clonotype: The CDR3 carries no conserved terminal phenylalanine or tryptophan, so it likely arises from a read error. No DNA is shown, since the ends of the CDR3 on it are uncertain; the CDR3 is the one TCRdb lists. This chain joins TRBV20-1 and TRBJ2-7; the table's D call TRBD2 went unverified against the DNA. Germline-derived CDR1 and CDR2 are DFQATT and SNEGSKA (reference sequence). The CDR3 is 8 amino acids long, termini counted. The CDR3 sequence: CSARDAAG.

The chain links TRBV20-1 to TRBJ2-5, with 14 bases identical to TRBD2. Germline-derived CDR1 and CDR2 are DFQATT and SNEGSKA (reference sequence). This CDR3 has 15 residues. Losses at the gene ends were 3 bases for V and 11 bases for J; bases not matched to a gene: 11. The CDR3 is CSARGLAGVYGEQYF. The CDR3 coding sequence is TGCAGTGCTAGGGGACTAGCGGGAGTTTATGGTGAGCAGTACTTC.

Remarks on this clonotype: A much larger clone is a single base away; this may be a read error. The J gene is TRBJ2-7, the V gene TRBV19; TRBD2 agrees at 8 bases. The CDR3 sequence is 14 residues long. Germline V lookup: CDR1 LNHDA, CDR2 SQIVND (reference sequence). This CDR3 reads CASSASGGFYERYF. CDR3 nucleotide sequence: TGTGCCAGTAGTGCAAGCGGGGGATTCTACGAGCGGTACTTC.

The chain employs TRBV19 and TRBJ1-1; D is unresolved. The V gene lost 5 bases and the J gene lost 0 bases, with 10 bases spanning the gap. The CDR3 covers 14 residues. Germline-derived CDR1 and CDR2 are LNHDA and SQIVND (reference sequence). CDR3 protein: CASSDAGMNTEAFF. CDR3 in DNA: TGTGCCAGTAGTGATGCGGGGATGAACACTGAAGCTTTCTTT.

V and J are TRBV29-1 and TRBJ1-1; TRBD1 might be the D (5 bases). The CDR3 has 12 amino acids. Trimming left V 4 bases short and J 6 bases short, with 12 bases between. In germline, CDR1 is SQVTM, CDR2 ANQGSEA. As DNA, the CDR3 is TGCAGCGTTGTAAAGGGGAGGGCTGAAGCTTTCTTT. Amino acid sequence: CSVVKGRAEAFF.

This clonotype was recorded at least ten times. The V gene is TRBV15, the J gene TRBJ2-5, with D hard to call. The CDR3 totals 10 residues. V was clipped by 8 bases and J by 3 bases, with 4 bases between them. Germline CDR1 LNHNV, CDR2 YYDKDF (reference sequence). CDR3 DNA: TGTGCCACCGGGGAAGAGACCCAGTACTTC. It specifies CATGEETQYF.